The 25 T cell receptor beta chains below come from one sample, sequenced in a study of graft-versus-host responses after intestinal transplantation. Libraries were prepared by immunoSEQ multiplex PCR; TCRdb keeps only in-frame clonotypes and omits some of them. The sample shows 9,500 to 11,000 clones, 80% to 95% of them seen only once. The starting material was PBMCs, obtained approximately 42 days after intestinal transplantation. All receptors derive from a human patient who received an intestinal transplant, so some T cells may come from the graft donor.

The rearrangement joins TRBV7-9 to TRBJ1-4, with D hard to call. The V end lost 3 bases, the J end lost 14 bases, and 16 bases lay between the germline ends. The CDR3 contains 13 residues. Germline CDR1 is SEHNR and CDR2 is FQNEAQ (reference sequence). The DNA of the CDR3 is TGTGCCAGCAGCTTTAATCTGGGGAGGCGCCTGTTTTTT. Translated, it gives CASSFNLGRRLFF.

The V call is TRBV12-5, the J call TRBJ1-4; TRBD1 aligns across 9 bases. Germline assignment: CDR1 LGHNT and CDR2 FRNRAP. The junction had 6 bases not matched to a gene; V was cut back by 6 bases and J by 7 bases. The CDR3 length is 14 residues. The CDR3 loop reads CASGPGQGIEKLFF. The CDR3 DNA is TGTGCTAGTGGCCCGGGACAGGGTATTGAAAAACTGTTTTTT.

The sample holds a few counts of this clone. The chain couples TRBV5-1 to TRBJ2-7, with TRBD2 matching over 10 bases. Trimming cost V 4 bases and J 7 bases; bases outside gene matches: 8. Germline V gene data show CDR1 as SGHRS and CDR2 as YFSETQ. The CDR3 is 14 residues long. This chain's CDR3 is CASSKRGGLGEQYF. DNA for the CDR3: TGCGCCAGCAGCAAGCGGGGGGGCCTTGGGGAGCAGTACTTC.

This CDR3 reads CASSWAEGTYEQYF. CDR3 sequence (DNA): TGTGCCAGCTCTTGGGCGGAGGGGACCTACGAGCAGTACTTC. The chain carries TRBV18 and TRBJ2-7; possible D gene TRBD2, 6 bases. Germline CDR1 and CDR2: KGHSH and LQKENI. V lost 6 bases to trimming and J lost 2 bases, with 14 bases between them. This CDR3 is built from 14 residues.

This chain's CDR3 is CASSQVRQTYGYTF. In nucleotides, the CDR3 is TGCGCCAGCAGCCAAGTTAGGCAGACTTATGGCTACACCTTC. The J gene is TRBJ1-2, the V gene TRBV4-1; D gene uncertain. CDR1 is MGHRA, CDR2 YSYEKL, per germline. The V end lost 1 base, the J end lost 5 bases, and 11 bases lay between the germline ends. The CDR3 spans 14 residues.

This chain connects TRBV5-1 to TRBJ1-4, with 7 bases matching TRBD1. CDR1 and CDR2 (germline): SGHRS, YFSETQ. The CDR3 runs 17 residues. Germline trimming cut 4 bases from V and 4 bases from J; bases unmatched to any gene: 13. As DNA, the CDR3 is TGCGCCAGCAGCCTCCTCGGGACAGCGTCACGTAATGAAAAACTGTTTTTT. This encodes CASSLLGTASRNEKLFF.

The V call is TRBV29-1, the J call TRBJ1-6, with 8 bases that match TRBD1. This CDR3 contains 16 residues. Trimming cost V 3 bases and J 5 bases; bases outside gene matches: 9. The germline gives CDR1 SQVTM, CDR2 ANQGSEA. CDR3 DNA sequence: TGCAGCGTTGAGGAAACCGGGACAGGCCATAATTCACCCCTCCACTTT. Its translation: CSVEETGTGHNSPLHF.

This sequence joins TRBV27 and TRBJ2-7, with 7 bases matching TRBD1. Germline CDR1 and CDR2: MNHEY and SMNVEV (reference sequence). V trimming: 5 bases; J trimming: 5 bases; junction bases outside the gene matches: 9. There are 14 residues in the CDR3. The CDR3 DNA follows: TGTGCCAGCAGTCACGCAATAACAGGGGACGAGCAGTACTTC. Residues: CASSHAITGDEQYF.

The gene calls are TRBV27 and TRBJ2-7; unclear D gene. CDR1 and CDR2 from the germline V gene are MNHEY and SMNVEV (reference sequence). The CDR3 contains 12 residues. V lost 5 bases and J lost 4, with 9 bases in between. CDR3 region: CASSVDGYEQYF. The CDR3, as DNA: TGTGCCAGCAGTGTAGACGGTTACGAGCAGTACTTC.

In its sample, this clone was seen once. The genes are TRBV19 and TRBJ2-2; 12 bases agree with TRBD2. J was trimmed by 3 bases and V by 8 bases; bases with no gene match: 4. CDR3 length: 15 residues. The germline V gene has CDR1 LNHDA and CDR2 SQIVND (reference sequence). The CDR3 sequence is CASQLAGGYTGELFF. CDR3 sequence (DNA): TGTGCCAGTCAACTAGCGGGGGGTTACACCGGGGAGCTGTTTTTT.

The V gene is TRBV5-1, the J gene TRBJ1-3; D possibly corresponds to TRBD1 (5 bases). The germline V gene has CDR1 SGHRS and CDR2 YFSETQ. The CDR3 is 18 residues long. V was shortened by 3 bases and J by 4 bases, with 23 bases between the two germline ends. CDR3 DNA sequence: TGCGCCAGCAGCTACGCCGGGACCTCCAGGAGTATAGGAAACACCATATATTTT. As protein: CASSYAGTSRSIGNTIYF.

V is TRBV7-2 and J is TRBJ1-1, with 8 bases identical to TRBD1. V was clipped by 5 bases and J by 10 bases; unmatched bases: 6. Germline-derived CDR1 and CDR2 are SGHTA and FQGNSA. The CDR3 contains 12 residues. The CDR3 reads CASSRNRGVAFF. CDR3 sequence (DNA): TGTGCCAGCAGCAGAAACAGGGGGGTAGCTTTCTTT.

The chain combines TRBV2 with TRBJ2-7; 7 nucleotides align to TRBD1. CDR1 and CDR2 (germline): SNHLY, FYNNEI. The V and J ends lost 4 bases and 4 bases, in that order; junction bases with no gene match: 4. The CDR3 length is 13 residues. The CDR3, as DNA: TGTGCCAGCAGTGTTGGGACAGAGTACGAGCAGTACTTC. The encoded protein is CASSVGTEYEQYF.

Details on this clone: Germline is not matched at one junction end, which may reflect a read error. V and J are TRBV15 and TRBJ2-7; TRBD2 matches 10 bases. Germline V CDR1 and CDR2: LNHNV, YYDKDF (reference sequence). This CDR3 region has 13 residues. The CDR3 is CATSRDLSSGRDF. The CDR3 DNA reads TGTGCCACCAGCAGAGACTTGAGCAGCGGGAGGGACTTC.

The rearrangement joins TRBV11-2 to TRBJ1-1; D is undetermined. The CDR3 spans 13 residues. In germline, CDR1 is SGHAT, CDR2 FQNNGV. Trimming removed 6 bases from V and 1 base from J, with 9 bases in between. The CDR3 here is CASSSRWNTEAFF. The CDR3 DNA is TGTGCCAGCAGTTCTAGGTGGAACACTGAAGCTTTCTTT.

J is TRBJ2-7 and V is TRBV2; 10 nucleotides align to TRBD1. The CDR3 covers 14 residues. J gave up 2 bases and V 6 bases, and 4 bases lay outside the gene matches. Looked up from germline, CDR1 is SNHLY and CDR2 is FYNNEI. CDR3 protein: CASSPGQGTYEQYF. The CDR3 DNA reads TGTGCCAGCAGCCCGGGACAGGGGACCTACGAGCAGTACTTC.

CDR3 amino acids: CSGGGTGGEAFF. The CDR3 DNA follows: TGCAGCGGTGGGGGTACTGGGGGTGAAGCTTTCTTT. The chain links TRBV29-1 to TRBJ1-1; the D gene is possibly TRBD1 (5 bases). Between the trimmed V and J ends, which lost 7 bases and 7 bases, there was a span of 16 bases. The CDR3 has 12 residues. Germline V lookup: CDR1 SQVTM, CDR2 ANQGSEA. Full variable domain (missing parts from reference TRBV29-1 and TRBJ1-1): SAVISQKPSRDICQRGTSLTIQCQVDSQVTMMFWYRQQPGQSLTLIATANQGSEATYESGFVIDKFPISRPNLTFSTLTVSNMSPEDSSIYLCSGGGTGGEAFFGQGTRLTVV.

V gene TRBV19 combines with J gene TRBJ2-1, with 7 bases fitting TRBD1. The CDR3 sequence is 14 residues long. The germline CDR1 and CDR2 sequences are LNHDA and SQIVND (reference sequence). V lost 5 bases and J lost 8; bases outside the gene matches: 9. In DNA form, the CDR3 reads TGTGCCAGTAGTGTCGACAGGGTATGGGATGAGCAGTTCTTC. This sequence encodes CASSVDRVWDEQFF.

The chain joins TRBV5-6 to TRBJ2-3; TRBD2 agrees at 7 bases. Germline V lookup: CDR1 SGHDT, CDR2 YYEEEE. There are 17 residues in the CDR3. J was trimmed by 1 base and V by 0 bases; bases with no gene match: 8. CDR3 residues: CASSLAWGGVGTDTQYF. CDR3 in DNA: TGTGCCAGCAGCTTGGCGTGGGGGGGTGTGGGCACAGATACGCAGTATTTT. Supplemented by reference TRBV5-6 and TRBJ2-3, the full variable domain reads DAGVTQSPTHLIKTRGQQVTLRCSPKSGHDTVSWYQQALGQGPQFIFQYYEEEERQRGNFPDRFSGHQFPNYSSELNVNALLLGDSALYLCASSLAWGGVGTDTQYFGPGTRLTVL.

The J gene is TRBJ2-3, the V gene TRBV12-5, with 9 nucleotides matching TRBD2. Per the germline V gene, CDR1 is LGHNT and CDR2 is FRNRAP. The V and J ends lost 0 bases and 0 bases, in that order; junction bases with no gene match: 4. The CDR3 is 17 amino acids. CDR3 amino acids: CASGLVATSGSTDTQYF. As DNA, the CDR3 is TGTGCTAGTGGTTTGGTAGCTACTAGCGGGAGCACAGATACGCAGTATTTT.

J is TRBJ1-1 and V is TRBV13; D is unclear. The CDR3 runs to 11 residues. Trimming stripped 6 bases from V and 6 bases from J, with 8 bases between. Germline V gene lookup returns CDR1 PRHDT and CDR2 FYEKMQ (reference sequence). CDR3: CASSERAEAFF. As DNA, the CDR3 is TGTGCCAGCAGTGAAAGGGCTGAAGCTTTCTTT. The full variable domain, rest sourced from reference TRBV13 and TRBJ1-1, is AAGVIQSPRHLIKEKRETATLKCYPIPRHDTVYWYQQGPGQDPQFLISFYEKMQSDKGSIPDRFSAQQFSDYHSELNMSSLELGDSALYFCASSERAEAFFGQGTRLTVV.

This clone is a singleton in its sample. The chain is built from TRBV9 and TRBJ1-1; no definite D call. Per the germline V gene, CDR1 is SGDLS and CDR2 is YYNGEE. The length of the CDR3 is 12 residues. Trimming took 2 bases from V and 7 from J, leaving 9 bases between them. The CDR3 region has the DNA TGTGCCAGCAGCGTGCCGCCCGGTGAAGCTTTCTTT. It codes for CASSVPPGEAFF.

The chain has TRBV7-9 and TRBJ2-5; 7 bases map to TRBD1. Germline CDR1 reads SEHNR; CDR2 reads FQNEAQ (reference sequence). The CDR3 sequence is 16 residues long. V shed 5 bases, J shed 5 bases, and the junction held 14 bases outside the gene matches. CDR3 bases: TGTGCCAGCAGCCCCAGGGGTGACAGGGCTTGGGAGACCCAGTACTTC. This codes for CASSPRGDRAWETQYF.

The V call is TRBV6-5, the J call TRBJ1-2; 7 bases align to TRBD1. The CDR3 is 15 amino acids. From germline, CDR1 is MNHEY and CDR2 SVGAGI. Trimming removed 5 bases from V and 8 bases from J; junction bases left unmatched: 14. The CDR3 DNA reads TGTGCCAGCAGTCCTTACTCAGGGGGACCGGACGGCTACACCTTC. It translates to CASSPYSGGPDGYTF.

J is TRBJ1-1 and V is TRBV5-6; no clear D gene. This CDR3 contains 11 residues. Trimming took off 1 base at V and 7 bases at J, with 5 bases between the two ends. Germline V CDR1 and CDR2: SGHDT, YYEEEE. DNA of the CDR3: TGTGCCAGCAGCTTGTATCGTGAAGCTTTCTTT. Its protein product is CASSLYREAFF.